A selection of T cell receptor beta chains follows, all from one sample in a study of blood T cell repertoires in COVID-19. Libraries were prepared by immunoSEQ multiplex PCR; TCRdb keeps only in-frame clonotypes and omits some of them. The sample shows just over 250,000 clones, approximately 91% of them seen only once. The sequencing input was peripheral blood. The receptors shown here come from a person under 35 with COVID-19, enrolled during active disease. Each CDR3 is given with its conserved first and last residue. The D gene is left open where the match is weak. Size is omitted from some rows. Given values are once, few, many or a class for expanded clones.

j_gene,d_gene,abundance,v_gene,CDR3aa,CDR3nt
TRBJ1-1,TRBD1,NA,TRBV4-1,CASSLTLVGGQGTEAFF,TGCGCCAGCAGCCTTACGCTAGTTGGGGGACAGGGCACTGAAGCTTTCTTT
TRBJ2-7,TRBD1,NA,TRBV29-1,CSVVRQGGSSARYEQYF,TGCAGCGTTGTTCGACAGGGGGGATCTAGCGCGCGCTACGAGCAGTACTTC
TRBJ2-7,NA,NA,TRBV11-2,CASSSYRGGYEQYF,TGTGCCAGCAGCTCGTACAGGGGGGGCTACGAGCAGTACTTC
TRBJ1-1,NA,NA,TRBV25-1,CASTRFWEGDTEAFF,TGTGCCAGCACCCGGTTTTGGGAGGGGGACACTGAAGCTTTCTTT
TRBJ2-7,TRBD2,NA,TRBV9,CASSVTSGDTYEQYF,TGTGCCAGCAGCGTAACTAGCGGGGATACCTACGAGCAGTACTTC
TRBJ2-7,TRBD1,once,TRBV4-3,CASSQLPGQGPYEQYF,TGCGCCAGCAGCCAATTACCGGGACAGGGGCCCTACGAGCAGTACTTC
TRBJ2-1,NA,once,TRBV10-3,CAIILTSSYNEQFF,TGTGCCATCATCTTAACGAGCTCCTACAATGAGCAGTTCTTC
TRBJ2-7,NA,NA,TRBV7-9,CASSLVVGRSYEQYF,TGTGCCAGCAGCTTAGTGGTCGGCAGGTCCTACGAGCAGTACTTC
TRBJ2-5,TRBD1,NA,TRBV28,CASIHTGGTQYF,TGTGCCAGCATTCATACAGGGGGGACCCAGTACTTC
TRBJ1-1,TRBD1,NA,TRBV19,CASSLDRVTEAFF,TGTGCCAGTAGTCTCGACAGGGTCACTGAAGCTTTCTTT
TRBJ1-2,TRBD1,NA,TRBV4-2,CASSQERGGGSYGYTF,TGTGCCAGCAGCCAAGAGCGAGGAGGGGGCAGCTATGGCTACACCTTC
TRBJ2-6,TRBD1,NA,TRBV5-6,CASSLPGQGFSGANVLTF,TGTGCCAGCAGCTTGCCCGGACAGGGATTCTCTGGGGCCAACGTCCTGACTTTC
TRBJ1-5,NA,NA,TRBV2,CASSDRGGQPQHF,TGTGCCAGCAGTGACAGGGGTGGGCAGCCCCAGCATTTT
TRBJ1-1,TRBD1,NA,TRBV7-9,CASSLQGEDTEAFF,TGTGCCAGCAGCTTACAGGGGGAAGACACTGAAGCTTTCTTT
TRBJ2-7,NA,NA,TRBV5-1,CASSTGEQYEQYF,TGCGCCAGCAGCACCGGGGAACAATACGAGCAGTACTTC
TRBJ2-5,TRBD1,NA,TRBV15,CATSRRTGGAETQYF,TGTGCCACCAGCAGGAGGACAGGGGGCGCGGAGACCCAGTACTTC
TRBJ1-3,TRBD1,NA,TRBV28,CASSPQGAGKNTIYF,TGTGCCAGCAGCCCACAGGGGGCCGGTAAAAACACCATATATTTT
TRBJ2-5,TRBD1,NA,TRBV6-5,CASRPTGGVQYF,TGTGCCAGCAGGCCCACAGGGGGCGTCCAGTACTTC
TRBJ1-6,NA,NA,TRBV5-1,CASSLAEQGNNSPLHF,TGCGCCAGCAGCTTGGCCGAGCAGGGTAATAATTCACCCCTCCACTTT
TRBJ2-5,NA,once,TRBV19,CASNYGSATETQYF,TGTGCCAGTAATTACGGGAGCGCGACTGAGACCCAGTACTTC
TRBJ2-5,NA,NA,TRBV19,CASKVNGPGLQETQYF,TGTGCCAGTAAAGTCAATGGTCCGGGACTCCAAGAGACCCAGTACTTC
TRBJ2-5,NA,NA,TRBV25-1,CASNRRVTETQYF,TGTGCCAGCAATCGCAGGGTAACGGAGACCCAGTACTTC
TRBJ1-1,NA,few,TRBV7-9,CASAQPSMNTEAFF,TGTGCCAGCGCCCAACCTAGCATGAACACTGAAGCTTTCTTT
TRBJ2-1,TRBD1,NA,TRBV2,CASSGWDSPYNEQFF,TGTGCCAGCAGTGGTTGGGACAGCCCGTACAATGAGCAGTTCTTC
TRBJ2-2,NA,NA,TRBV7-9,CASSVVEAGELFF,TGTGCCAGCAGCGTAGTGGAGGCCGGGGAGCTGTTTTTT
TRBJ1-3,NA,NA,TRBV24-1,CATSSSLTGNTIYF,TGTGCCACCAGCTCCTCCCTAACAGGGAACACCATATATTTT
TRBJ1-6,NA,NA,TRBV4-3,CASSQDLTGSSYNSPLHF,TGCGCCAGCAGCCAAGATCTCACGGGGAGCTCCTATAATTCACCCCTCCACTTT
TRBJ2-3,TRBD2,few,TRBV4-2,CASSQELAGGKETDTQYF,TGTGCCAGCAGCCAAGAGCTAGCGGGAGGGAAAGAAACAGATACGCAGTATTTT
TRBJ2-7,TRBD1,NA,TRBV19,CASSIVPRGRDEQYF,TGTGCCAGTAGTATAGTCCCCAGGGGGCGTGACGAGCAGTACTTC
TRBJ2-1,NA,NA,TRBV19,CASSPELAYNEQFF,TGTGCCAGTAGCCCCGAACTAGCATACAATGAGCAGTTCTTC
TRBJ2-7,NA,once,TRBV4-1,CASSQDGYEQYF,TGCGCCAGCAGCCAAGACGGCTACGAGCAGTACTTC
TRBJ2-3,TRBD2,NA,TRBV9,CASSVELAAGGDTQYF,TGTGCCAGCAGCGTAGAGCTAGCGGCAGGTGGGGATACGCAGTATTTT
TRBJ2-1,TRBD2,NA,TRBV4-2,CASSQVFLAGYDEQFF,TGTGCCAGCAGCCAAGTCTTTCTAGCGGGTTACGATGAGCAGTTCTTC
TRBJ2-2,NA,once,TRBV27,CASSLAGAAGELFF,TGTGCCAGCAGTTTAGCAGGGGCTGCCGGGGAGCTGTTTTTT
TRBJ1-2,NA,NA,TRBV27,CATAFRGAQGYTF,TGTGCCACAGCGTTCCGGGGGGCGCAAGGCTACACCTTC
TRBJ1-2,NA,NA,TRBV5-1,CASSLVSNYGYTF,TGCGCCAGCAGCTTGGTATCTAACTATGGCTACACCTTC
TRBJ2-7,NA,NA,TRBV19,CASSLSGTYEQYF,TGTGCCAGTAGCCTGAGCGGAACCTACGAGCAGTACTTC
TRBJ1-1,TRBD1,NA,TRBV9,CASSVEGASSSEAFF,TGTGCCAGCAGCGTGGAGGGGGCTAGTTCGTCTGAAGCTTTCTTT
TRBJ2-3,NA,NA,TRBV6-5,CASKHPSTDTQYF,TGTGCCAGCAAGCATCCTAGCACAGATACGCAGTATTTT
TRBJ1-4,NA,NA,TRBV7-9,CASSRNIGGESNEKLFF,TGTGCCAGCAGCCGAAACATTGGGGGGGAATCTAATGAAAAACTGTTTTTT
TRBJ2-7,NA,once,TRBV27,CASSPIVAWTDRYEQYF,TGTGCCAGCAGTCCGATTGTCGCCTGGACAGACCGTTACGAGCAGTACTTC
TRBJ2-5,TRBD2,NA,TRBV19,CASSSLAGGEETQYF,TGTGCCAGTAGTTCCTTAGCGGGAGGCGAAGAGACCCAGTACTTC
TRBJ2-3,TRBD2,NA,TRBV11-3,CASSSAGASTDTQYF,TGTGCCAGCAGCTCTGCGGGAGCTAGCACAGATACGCAGTATTTT